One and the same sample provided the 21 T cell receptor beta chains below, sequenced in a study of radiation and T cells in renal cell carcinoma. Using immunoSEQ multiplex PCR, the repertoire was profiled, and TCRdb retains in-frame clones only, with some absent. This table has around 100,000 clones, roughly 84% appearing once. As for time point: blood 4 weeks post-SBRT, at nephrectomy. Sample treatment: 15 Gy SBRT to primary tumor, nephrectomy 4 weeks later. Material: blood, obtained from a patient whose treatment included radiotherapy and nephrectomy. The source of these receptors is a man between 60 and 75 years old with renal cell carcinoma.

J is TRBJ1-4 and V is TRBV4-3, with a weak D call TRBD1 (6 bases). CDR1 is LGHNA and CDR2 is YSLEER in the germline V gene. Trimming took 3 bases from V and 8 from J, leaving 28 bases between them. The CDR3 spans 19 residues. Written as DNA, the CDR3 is TGCGCCAGCAGCCACGCGACAGGACCTCGAGCGGGGATAATCGAAAAACTGTTTTTT. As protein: CASSHATGPRAGIIEKLFF.

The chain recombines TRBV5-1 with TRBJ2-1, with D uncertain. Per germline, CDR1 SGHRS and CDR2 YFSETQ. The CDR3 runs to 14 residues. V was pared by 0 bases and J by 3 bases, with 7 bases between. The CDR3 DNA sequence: TGCGCCAGCAGCTTGGGTGGGGACTACAATGAGCAGTTCTTC. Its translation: CASSLGGDYNEQFF.

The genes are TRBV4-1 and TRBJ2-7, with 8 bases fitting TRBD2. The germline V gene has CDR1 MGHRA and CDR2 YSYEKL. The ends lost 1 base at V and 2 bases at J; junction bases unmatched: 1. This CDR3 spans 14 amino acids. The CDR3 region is CASSQVAGPYEQYF. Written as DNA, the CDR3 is TGCGCCAGCAGCCAAGTAGCGGGACCCTACGAGCAGTACTTC.

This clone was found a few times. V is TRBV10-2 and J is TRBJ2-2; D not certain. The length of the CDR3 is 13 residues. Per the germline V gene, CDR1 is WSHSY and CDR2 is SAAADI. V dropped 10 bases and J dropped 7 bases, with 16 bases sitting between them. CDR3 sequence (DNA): TGCGCCACTAACCCCACGGTGGTCGGGGAGCTGTTTTTT. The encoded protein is CATNPTVVGELFF.

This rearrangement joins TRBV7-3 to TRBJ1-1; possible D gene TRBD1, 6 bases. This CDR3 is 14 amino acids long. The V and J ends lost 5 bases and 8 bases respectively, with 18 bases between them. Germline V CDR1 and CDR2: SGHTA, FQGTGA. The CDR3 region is CASSPTGNSAEAFF. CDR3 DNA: TGTGCCAGCAGCCCTACAGGGAATAGCGCCGAAGCTTTCTTT.

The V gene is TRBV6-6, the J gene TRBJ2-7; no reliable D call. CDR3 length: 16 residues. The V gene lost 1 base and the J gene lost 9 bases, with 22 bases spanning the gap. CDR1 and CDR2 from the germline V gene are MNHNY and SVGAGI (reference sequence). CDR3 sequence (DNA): TGTGCCAGCAGTTACTACGGCGGAGCATTGGAAGCTAGGCAGTACTTC. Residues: CASSYYGGALEARQYF.

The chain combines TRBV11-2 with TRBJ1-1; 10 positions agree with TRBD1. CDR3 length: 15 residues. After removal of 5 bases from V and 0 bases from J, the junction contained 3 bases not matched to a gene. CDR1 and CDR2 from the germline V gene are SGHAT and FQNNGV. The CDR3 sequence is CASSATGGMNTEAFF. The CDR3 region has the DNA TGTGCCAGCAGCGCGACAGGGGGCATGAACACTGAAGCTTTCTTT.

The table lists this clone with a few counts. In DNA form, the CDR3 reads TGTGCCAGCAGGCTAGGGTTAGGGGTCTACGAGCAGTACTTC. This translates into CASRLGLGVYEQYF. The chain has TRBV28 and TRBJ2-7, with D maybe TRBD1 (5 bases). From germline, CDR1 is MDHEN and CDR2 SYDVKM. The length of the CDR3 is 14 residues. Trimming took 6 bases from V and 3 from J, leaving 15 bases between them.

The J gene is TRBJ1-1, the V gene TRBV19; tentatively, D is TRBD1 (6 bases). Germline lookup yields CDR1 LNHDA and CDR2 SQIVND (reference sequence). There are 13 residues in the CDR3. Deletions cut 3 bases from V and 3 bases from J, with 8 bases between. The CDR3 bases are TGTGCCAGTAGTATGGGGACACACACTGAAGCTTTCTTT. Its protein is CASSMGTHTEAFF. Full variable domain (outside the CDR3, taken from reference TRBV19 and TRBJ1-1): DGGITQSPKYLFRKEGQNVTLSCEQNLNHDAMYWYRQDPGQGLRLIYYSQIVNDFQKGDIAEGYSVSREKKESFPLTVTSAQKNPTAFYLCASSMGTHTEAFFGQGTRLTVV.

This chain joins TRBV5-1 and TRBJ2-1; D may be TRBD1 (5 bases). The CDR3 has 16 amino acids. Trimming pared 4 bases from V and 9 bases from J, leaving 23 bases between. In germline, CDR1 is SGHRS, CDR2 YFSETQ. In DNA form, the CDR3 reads TGCGCCAGCAGCCCCACTGGGGCAGGGAATCATGGTGAGCAGTTCTTC. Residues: CASSPTGAGNHGEQFF.

The CDR3 reads CATSRDLEETQYF. CDR3 coding DNA: TGTGCCACCAGCAGAGATTTGGAGGAGACCCAGTACTTC. The chain has TRBV15 and TRBJ2-5; D ambiguous. Germline CDR1 reads LNHNV; CDR2 reads YYDKDF (reference sequence). Trimming shortened V by 0 bases and J by 5 bases, and 7 bases separated the two germline ends. The CDR3 spans 13 residues.

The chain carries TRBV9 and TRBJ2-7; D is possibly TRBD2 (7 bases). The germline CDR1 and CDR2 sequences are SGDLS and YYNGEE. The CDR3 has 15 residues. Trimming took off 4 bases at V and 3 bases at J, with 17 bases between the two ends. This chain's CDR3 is CASSSRGGPFYEQYF. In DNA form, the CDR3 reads TGTGCCAGCAGCTCGAGGGGGGGGCCCTTCTACGAGCAGTACTTC.

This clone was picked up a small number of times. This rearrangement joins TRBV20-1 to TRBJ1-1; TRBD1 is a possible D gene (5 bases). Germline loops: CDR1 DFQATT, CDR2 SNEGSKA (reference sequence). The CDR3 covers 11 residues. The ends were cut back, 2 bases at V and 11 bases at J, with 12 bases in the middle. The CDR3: CSARRDVAAFF. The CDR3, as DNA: TGCAGTGCTAGACGGGACGTCGCGGCTTTCTTT.

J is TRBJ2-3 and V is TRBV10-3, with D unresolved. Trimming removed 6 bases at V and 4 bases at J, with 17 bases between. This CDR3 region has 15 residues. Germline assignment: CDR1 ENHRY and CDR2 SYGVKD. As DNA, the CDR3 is TGTGCCATCAGGACCGACATCGGAAGCTCAGATACGCAGTATTTT. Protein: CAIRTDIGSSDTQYF.

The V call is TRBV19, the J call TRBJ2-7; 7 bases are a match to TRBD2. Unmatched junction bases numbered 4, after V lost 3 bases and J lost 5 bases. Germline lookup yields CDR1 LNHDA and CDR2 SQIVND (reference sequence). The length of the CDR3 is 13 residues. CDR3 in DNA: TGTGCCAGTAGTATCGGCGGGAGCGACGAGCAGTACTTC. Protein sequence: CASSIGGSDEQYF.

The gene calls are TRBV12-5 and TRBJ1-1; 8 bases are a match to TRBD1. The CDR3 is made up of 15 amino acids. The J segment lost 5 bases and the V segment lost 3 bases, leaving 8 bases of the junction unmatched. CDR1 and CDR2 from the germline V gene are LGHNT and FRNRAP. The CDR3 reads CASGFAGGARTEAFF. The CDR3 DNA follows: TGTGCTAGTGGTTTCGCAGGGGGCGCGAGAACTGAAGCTTTCTTT.

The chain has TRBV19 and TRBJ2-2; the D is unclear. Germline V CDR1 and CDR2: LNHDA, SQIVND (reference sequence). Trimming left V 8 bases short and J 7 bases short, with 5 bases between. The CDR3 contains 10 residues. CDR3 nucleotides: TGTGCCAGTTCGAGCGGGGAGCTGTTTTTT. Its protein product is CASSSGELFF.

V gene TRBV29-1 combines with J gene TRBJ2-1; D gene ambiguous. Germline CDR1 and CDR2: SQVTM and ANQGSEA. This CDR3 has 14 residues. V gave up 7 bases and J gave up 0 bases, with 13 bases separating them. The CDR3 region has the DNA TGCAGCGCGGCAACCCGGAGCTCCTACAATGAGCAGTTCTTC. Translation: CSAATRSSYNEQFF.

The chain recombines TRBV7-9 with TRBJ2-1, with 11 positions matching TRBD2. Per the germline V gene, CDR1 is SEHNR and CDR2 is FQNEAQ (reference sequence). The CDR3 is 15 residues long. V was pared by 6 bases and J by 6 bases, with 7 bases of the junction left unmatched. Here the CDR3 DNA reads TGTGCCAGCAGTCCTCGGACTAGCGGGCTCAATGAGCAGTTCTTC. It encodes CASSPRTSGLNEQFF.

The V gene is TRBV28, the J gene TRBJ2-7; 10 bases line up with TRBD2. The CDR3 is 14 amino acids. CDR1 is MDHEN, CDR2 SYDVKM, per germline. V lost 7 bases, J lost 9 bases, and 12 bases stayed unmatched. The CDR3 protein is CASKPSGRVMGQYF. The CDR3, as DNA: TGTGCCAGCAAACCGAGCGGGAGGGTTATGGGGCAGTACTTC.

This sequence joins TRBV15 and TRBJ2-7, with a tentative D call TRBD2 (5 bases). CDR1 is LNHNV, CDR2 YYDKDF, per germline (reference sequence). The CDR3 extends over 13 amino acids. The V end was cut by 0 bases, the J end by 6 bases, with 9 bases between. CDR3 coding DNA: TGTGCCACCAGCAGAGATCAGAGCGGCGAGCAGTACTTC. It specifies CATSRDQSGEQYF.